These 20 T cell receptor beta chains share one sample of origin, sequenced in a study of blood T cell dynamics during melanoma immunotherapy. Using immunoSEQ multiplex PCR, the repertoire was profiled, and TCRdb retains in-frame clones only, with some absent. The sample holds thousands of clones, around 90% seen once. Time point reported: week 3, after first cycle of checkpoint inhibitor. Material: blood, obtained from a patient treated with checkpoint blockade. Source of these receptors: a human donor with melanoma.

CDR3 amino acids: CASSLGGGGFGLREQYF. CDR3 nucleotides: TGTGCCAGCAGCTTGGGGGGAGGGGGATTCGGATTGCGCGAGCAGTACTTC. The J gene is TRBJ2-7, the V gene TRBV5-5, with D tentatively TRBD2 (7 bases). This CDR3 is built from 17 residues. Germline V gene lookup returns CDR1 SGHKS and CDR2 YYEKEE (reference sequence). V was pared by 0 bases and J by 6 bases, with 22 bases between.

CDR3 nucleotides: TGTGCCAGCAGTACCACAGGGGGTATAACTGGGGCCAACGTCCTGACTTTC. It encodes CASSTTGGITGANVLTF. This chain links TRBV5-6 with TRBJ2-6; 8 nucleotides line up with TRBD1. V gave up 5 bases and J gave up 2 bases; unmatched junction bases: 9. The germline V gene has CDR1 SGHDT and CDR2 YYEEEE. There are 17 residues in the CDR3.

This chain joins TRBV19 and TRBJ1-3, with D possibly matching TRBD1 (6 bases). V lost 3 bases and J 1 base, leaving 10 bases between the germline ends. The length of the CDR3 is 15 residues. Germline CDR1 LNHDA, CDR2 SQIVND (reference sequence). The CDR3 nucleotides read TGTGCCAGTAGTATCCCAGGGGCTTCTGGAAACACCATATATTTT. Its translation is CASSIPGASGNTIYF.

The gene calls are TRBV19 and TRBJ1-1; no reliable D call. Germline CDR1 reads LNHDA; CDR2 reads SQIVND (reference sequence). This CDR3 contains 14 residues. Trimming cost V 1 base and J 1 base, with 7 bases left between them. The CDR3 reads CASSIGPPNTEAFF. CDR3 DNA sequence: TGTGCCAGTAGTATAGGGCCTCCGAACACTGAAGCTTTCTTT.

CDR3 DNA sequence: TGTGCCAGCAGTGACCTTAGTGGGGGCCGGCGGCTGTGGTTCGCAACTAATGAAAAACTGTTTTTT. This codes for CASSDLSGGRRLWFATNEKLFF. This chain uses TRBV6-4 with TRBJ1-4; weak D call: TRBD1 (6 bases). The germline V gene encodes CDR1 MRHNA and CDR2 SNTAGT. The ends were cut back, 2 bases at V and 0 bases at J, with 28 bases in the middle. The CDR3 has 22 residues.

The CDR3 protein is CASSLSSTTNEKLFF. The CDR3 nucleotides read TGCGCCAGCAGCTTGAGCAGCACAACTAATGAAAAACTGTTTTTT. The chain recombines TRBV5-1 with TRBJ1-4; D not certain. The germline CDR1 and CDR2 sequences are SGHRS and YFSETQ. Trimming removed 1 base from V and 0 bases from J, with 7 bases in between. This CDR3 comprises 15 residues.

The sample holds a few counts of this clone. The rearrangement links TRBV18 to TRBJ2-7, with 9 positions matching TRBD2. V shed 2 bases and J 4 bases; nucleotides not matched to a gene: 6. Germline-derived CDR1 and CDR2 are KGHSH and LQKENI. The CDR3 is 15 amino acids. In DNA, the CDR3 is TGTGCCAGCTCACCAGTGGCAGCGGGAGGTTACGAGCAGTACTTC. Encoded protein: CASSPVAAGGYEQYF.

The J gene is TRBJ2-7, the V gene TRBV18; D not resolved. CDR1 and CDR2 (germline): KGHSH, LQKENI. V lost 4 bases and J lost 3, with 10 bases in between. The CDR3 loop spans 13 amino acids. The CDR3 DNA is TGTGCCAGCTCACTCGACGACCACTACGAGCAGTACTTC. The encoded protein is CASSLDDHYEQYF.

The genes are TRBV9 and TRBJ1-2; 9 bases are a match to TRBD1. The CDR3 has 16 amino acids. Per germline, CDR1 SGDLS and CDR2 YYNGEE. Unmatched junction bases numbered 7, after V lost 1 base and J lost 3 bases. The CDR3 coding sequence is TGTGCCAGCAGCGTATCCTCAGACAGGGGGGACTATGGCTACACCTTC. Its protein is CASSVSSDRGDYGYTF. The variable domain in full, with the rest retrieved from reference TRBV9 and TRBJ1-2, is DSGVTQTPKHLITATGQRVTLRCSPRSGDLSVYWYQQSLDQGLQFLIQYYNGEERAKGNILERFSAQQFPDLHSELNLSSLELGDSALYFCASSVSSDRGDYGYTFGSGTRLTVV.

The V and J genes are TRBV7-6 and TRBJ2-6, with TRBD1 matching over 7 bases. The length of the CDR3 is 19 residues. V shed 7 bases and J 1 base; nucleotides not matched to a gene: 16. CDR1 is SGHVS, CDR2 FNYEAQ, per germline. The CDR3 loop reads CASMPAYRGPRSGANVLTF. DNA of the CDR3: TGTGCCAGCATGCCGGCCTACAGGGGCCCCAGGTCTGGGGCCAACGTCCTGACTTTC.

The chain has TRBV7-2 and TRBJ2-7; possible D gene TRBD1, 5 bases. Deletions cut 6 bases from V and 2 bases from J, with 11 bases between. CDR3 size: 13 residues. Germline V gene sequence: CDR1 SGHTA, CDR2 FQGNSA. The DNA of the CDR3 is TGTGCCAGCAGTTTTGACAGCACCTACGAGCAGTACTTC. It is translated as CASSFDSTYEQYF. Using reference TRBV7-2 and TRBJ2-7 for the parts outside the CDR3, the full variable domain is GAGVSQSPSNKVTEKGKDVELRCDPISGHTALYWYRQSLGQGLEFLIYFQGNSAPDKSGLPSDRFSAERTGGSVSTLTIQRTQQEDSAVYLCASSFDSTYEQYFGPGTRLTVT.

J is TRBJ1-2 and V is TRBV29-1, with D uncertain. V lost 4 bases, J lost 6 bases, and 12 bases lay in between. Germline V CDR1 and CDR2: SQVTM, ANQGSEA. This CDR3 has 12 residues. The DNA of the CDR3 is TGCAGCGTTGGGTATAGTAAAGATGGCTACACCTTC. Translated, it gives CSVGYSKDGYTF. Variable domain in full (rest from reference TRBV29-1 and TRBJ1-2): SAVISQKPSRDICQRGTSLTIQCQVDSQVTMMFWYRQQPGQSLTLIATANQGSEATYESGFVIDKFPISRPNLTFSTLTVSNMSPEDSSIYLCSVGYSKDGYTFGSGTRLTVV.

This rearrangement joins TRBV23-1 to TRBJ1-6, with 7 bases lining up with TRBD1. TRBV23-1 is recorded as an ORF, its role being uncertain. J was trimmed by 6 bases and V by 6 bases; bases with no gene match: 8. This CDR3 is built from 15 residues. CDR3 in amino acids: CASSGLGTVNSPLHF. The CDR3 bases are TGCGCCAGCAGCGGCCTTGGGACAGTTAATTCACCCCTCCACTTT.

The chain has TRBV19 and TRBJ1-1, with D uncertain. The ends were cut back, 7 bases at V and 5 bases at J, with 14 bases in the middle. Germline CDR1 reads LNHDA; CDR2 reads SQIVND (reference sequence). CDR3 length equals 13 residues. CDR3 residues: CASTLITGTEAFF. CDR3 DNA sequence: TGTGCCAGTACCCTTATTACCGGGACTGAAGCTTTCTTT.

This sequence joins TRBV6-5 and TRBJ1-2, with unresolved D. The V gene lost 0 bases and the J gene lost 4 bases, with 6 bases spanning the gap. CDR1 and CDR2 (germline): MNHEY, SVGAGI. CDR3 length: 13 residues. The CDR3 DNA reads as TGTGCCAGCAGTTACTCGACAAGCTATGGCTACACCTTC. It translates to CASSYSTSYGYTF.

The chain carries TRBV14 and TRBJ2-3; TRBD2 is a possible D gene (6 bases). Germline CDR1 and CDR2: SGHDN and FVKESK. The V end lost 1 base, the J end lost 1 base, and 21 bases lay between the germline ends. The CDR3 loop spans 19 amino acids. The CDR3 here is CASSQVRSGPKVGTDTQYF. The CDR3 coding sequence is TGTGCCAGCAGCCAAGTCCGTAGCGGTCCGAAGGTTGGCACAGATACGCAGTATTTT.

The rearrangement joins TRBV7-9 to TRBJ2-7; D unresolved. CDR1 SEHNR and CDR2 FQNEAQ come from the germline V gene (reference sequence). The CDR3 extends over 14 amino acids. The V end lost 3 bases, the J end lost 7 bases, and 16 bases lay between the germline ends. The CDR3 region is CASSFGMGKEEQYF. The DNA for the CDR3 is TGTGCCAGCAGCTTTGGCATGGGAAAAGAAGAGCAGTACTTC.

The J gene is TRBJ1-1, the V gene TRBV19; the D gene is possibly TRBD1 (5 bases). The CDR3 consists of 16 residues. Trimming took 4 bases from V and 8 from J, leaving 23 bases between them. In germline, CDR1 is LNHDA, CDR2 SQIVND (reference sequence). CDR3 sequence: CASSTATVSAGKEAFF. CDR3 bases: TGTGCCAGTAGTACCGCCACGGTATCCGCAGGGAAGGAAGCTTTCTTT.

The V call is TRBV6-5, the J call TRBJ2-1; 7 bases are shared with TRBD2. This CDR3 spans 14 amino acids. Germline-derived CDR1 and CDR2 are MNHEY and SVGAGI. With V trimmed by 7 bases and J by 4 bases, 7 bases remained unmatched. CDR3 amino acids: CASKPGLSYNEQFF. DNA for the CDR3: TGTGCCAGCAAACCGGGACTATCATACAATGAGCAGTTCTTC.

This CDR3 is CASSLLAGSYEQYF. In DNA, the CDR3 is TGTGCCAGCAGCTTACTAGCGGGGTCCTACGAGCAGTACTTC. The chain carries TRBV6-1 and TRBJ2-7; 10 bases match TRBD2. This CDR3 has 14 residues. V trimming: 6 bases; J trimming: 1 base; junction bases outside the gene matches: 3. CDR1 and CDR2 from the germline V gene are MNHNS and SASEGT.